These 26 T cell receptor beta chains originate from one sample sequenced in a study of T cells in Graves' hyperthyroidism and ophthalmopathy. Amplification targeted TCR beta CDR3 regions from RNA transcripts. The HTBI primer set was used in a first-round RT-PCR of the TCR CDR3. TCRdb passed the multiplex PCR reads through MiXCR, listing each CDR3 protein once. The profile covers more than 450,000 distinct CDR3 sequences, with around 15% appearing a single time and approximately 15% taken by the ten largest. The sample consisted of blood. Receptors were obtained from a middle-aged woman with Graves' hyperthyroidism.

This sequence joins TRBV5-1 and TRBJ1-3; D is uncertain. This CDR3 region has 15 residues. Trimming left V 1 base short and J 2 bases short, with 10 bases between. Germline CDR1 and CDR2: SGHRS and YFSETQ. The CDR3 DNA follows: TGCGCCAGCAGCTTGTCACCAGGTCCTGGAAACACCATATATTTT. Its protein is CASSLSPGPGNTIYF.

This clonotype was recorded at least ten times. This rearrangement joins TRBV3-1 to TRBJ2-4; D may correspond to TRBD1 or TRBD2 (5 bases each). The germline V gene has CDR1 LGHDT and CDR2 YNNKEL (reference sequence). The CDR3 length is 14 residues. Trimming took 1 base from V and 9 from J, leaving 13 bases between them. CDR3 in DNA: TGTGCCAGCAGCCAAGTTTCCGGGACGAGCATTCAGTACTTC. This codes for CASSQVSGTSIQYF.

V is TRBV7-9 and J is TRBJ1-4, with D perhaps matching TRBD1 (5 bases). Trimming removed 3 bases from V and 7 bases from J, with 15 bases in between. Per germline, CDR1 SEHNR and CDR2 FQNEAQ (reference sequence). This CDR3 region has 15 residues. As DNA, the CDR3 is TGTGCCAGCAGCTTCGAGCAGGGTGTAAGTGAAAAACTGTTTTTT. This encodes CASSFEQGVSEKLFF. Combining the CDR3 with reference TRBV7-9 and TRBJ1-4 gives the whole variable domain DTGVSQNPRHKITKRGQNVTFRCDPISEHNRLYWYRQTLGQGPEFLTYFQNEAQLEKSRLLSDRFSAERPKGSFSTLEIQRTEQGDSAMYLCASSFEQGVSEKLFFGSGTQLSVL.

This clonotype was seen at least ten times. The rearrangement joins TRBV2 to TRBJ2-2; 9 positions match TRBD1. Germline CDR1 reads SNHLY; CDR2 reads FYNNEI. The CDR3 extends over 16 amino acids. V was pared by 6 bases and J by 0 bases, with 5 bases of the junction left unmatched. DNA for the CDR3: TGTGCCAGCAGGCGACAGGGGGGATCGAACACCGGGGAGCTGTTTTTT. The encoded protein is CASRRQGGSNTGELFF.

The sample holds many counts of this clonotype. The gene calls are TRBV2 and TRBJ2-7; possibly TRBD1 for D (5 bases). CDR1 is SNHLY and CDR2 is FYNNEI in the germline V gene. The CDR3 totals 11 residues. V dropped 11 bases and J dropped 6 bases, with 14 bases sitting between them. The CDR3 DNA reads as TGTGCCGGTCGCAGGGTAAGCGAGCAGTACTTC. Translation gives CAGRRVSEQYF.

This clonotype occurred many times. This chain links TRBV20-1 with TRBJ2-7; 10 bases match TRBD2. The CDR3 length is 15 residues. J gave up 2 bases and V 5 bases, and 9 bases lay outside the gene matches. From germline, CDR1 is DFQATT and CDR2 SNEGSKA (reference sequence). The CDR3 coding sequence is TGCAGTGCTCAGGGAGCTAGCGGGGGTACCTACGAGCAGTACTTC. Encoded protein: CSAQGASGGTYEQYF.

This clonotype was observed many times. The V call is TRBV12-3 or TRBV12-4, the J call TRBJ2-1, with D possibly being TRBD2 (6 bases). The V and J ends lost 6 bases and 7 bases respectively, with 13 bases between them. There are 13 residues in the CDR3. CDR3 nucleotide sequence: TGTGCCAGCAGGCAGGGAGGTAGTAATGAGCAGTTCTTC. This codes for CASRQGGSNEQFF.

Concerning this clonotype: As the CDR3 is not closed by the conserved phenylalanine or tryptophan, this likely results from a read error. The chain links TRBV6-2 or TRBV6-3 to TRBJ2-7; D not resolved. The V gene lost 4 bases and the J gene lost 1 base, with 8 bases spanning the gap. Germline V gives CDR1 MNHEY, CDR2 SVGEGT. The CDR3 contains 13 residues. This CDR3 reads CASSFDTSYEQYL. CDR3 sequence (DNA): TGTGCCAGCAGTTTTGACACGTCCTACGAGCAGTACTTA.

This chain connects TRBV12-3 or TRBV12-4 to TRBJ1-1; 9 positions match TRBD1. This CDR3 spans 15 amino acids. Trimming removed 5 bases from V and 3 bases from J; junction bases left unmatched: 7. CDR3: CASSPGQGPYTEAFF. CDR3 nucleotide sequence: TGTGCCAGCAGTCCAGGACAGGGGCCATACACTGAAGCTTTCTTT.

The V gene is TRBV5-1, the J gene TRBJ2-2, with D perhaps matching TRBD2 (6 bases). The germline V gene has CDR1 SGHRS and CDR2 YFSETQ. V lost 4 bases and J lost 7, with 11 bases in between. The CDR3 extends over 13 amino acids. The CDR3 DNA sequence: TGCGCCAGCAGCGAGCGGGCAGGCGGGGAGCTGTTTTTT. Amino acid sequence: CASSERAGGELFF.

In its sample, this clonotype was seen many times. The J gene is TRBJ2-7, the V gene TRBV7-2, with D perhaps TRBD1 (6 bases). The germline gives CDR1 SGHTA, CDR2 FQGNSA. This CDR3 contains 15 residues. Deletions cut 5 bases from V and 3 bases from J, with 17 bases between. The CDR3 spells CASSRTGSFNYEQYF. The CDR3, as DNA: TGTGCCAGCAGCCGCACAGGGTCTTTTAACTACGAGCAGTACTTC.

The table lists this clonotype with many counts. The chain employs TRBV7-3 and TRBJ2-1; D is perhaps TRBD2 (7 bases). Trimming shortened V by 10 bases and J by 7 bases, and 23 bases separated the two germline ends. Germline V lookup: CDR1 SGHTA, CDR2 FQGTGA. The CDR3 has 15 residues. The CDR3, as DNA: TGTGCCAACCCACAAGGGGGGGGTGGACAGAATGAGCAGTTCTTC. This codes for CANPQGGGGQNEQFF. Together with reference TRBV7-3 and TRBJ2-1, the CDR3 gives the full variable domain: GAGVSQTPSNKVTEKGKYVELRCDPISGHTALYWYRQSLGQGPEFLIYFQGTGAADDSGLPNDRFFAVRPEGSVSTLKIQRTERGDSAVYLCANPQGGGGQNEQFFGPGTRLTVL.

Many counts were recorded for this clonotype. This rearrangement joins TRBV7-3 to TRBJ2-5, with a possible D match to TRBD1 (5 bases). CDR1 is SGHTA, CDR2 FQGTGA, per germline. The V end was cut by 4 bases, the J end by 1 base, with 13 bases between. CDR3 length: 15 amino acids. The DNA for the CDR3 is TGTGCCAGCAGCTCCGAAGGGGCGACCCAAGAGACCCAGTACTTC. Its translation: CASSSEGATQETQYF.

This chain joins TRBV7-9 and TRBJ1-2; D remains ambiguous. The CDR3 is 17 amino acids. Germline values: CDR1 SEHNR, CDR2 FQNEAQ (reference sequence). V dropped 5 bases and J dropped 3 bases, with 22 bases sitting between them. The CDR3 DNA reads TGTGCCAGCAGCCCTACGGGGTTGGTGGGCGAGGACTATGGCTACACCTTC. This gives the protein CASSPTGLVGEDYGYTF.

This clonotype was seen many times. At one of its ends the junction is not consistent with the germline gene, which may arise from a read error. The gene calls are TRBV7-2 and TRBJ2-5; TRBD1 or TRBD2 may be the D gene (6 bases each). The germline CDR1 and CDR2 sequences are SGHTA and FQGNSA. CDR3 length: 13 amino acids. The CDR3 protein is CASSRGLQETQYF. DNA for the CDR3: TGCGCCAGCAGCAGGGGACTGCAAGAGACCCAGTACTTC.

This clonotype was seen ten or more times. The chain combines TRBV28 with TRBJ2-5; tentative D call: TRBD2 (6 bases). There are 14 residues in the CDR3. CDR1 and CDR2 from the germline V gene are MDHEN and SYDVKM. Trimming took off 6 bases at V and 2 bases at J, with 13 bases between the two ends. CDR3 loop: CASRPPGLQETQYF. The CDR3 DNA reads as TGTGCCAGCAGGCCACCGGGACTTCAAGAGACCCAGTACTTC.

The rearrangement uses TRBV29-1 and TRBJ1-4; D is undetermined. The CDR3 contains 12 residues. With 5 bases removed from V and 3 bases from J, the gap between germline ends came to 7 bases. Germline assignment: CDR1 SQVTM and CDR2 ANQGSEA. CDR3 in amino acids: CSVRNPNEKLFF. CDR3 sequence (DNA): TGCAGCGTTCGCAACCCTAATGAAAAACTGTTTTTT.

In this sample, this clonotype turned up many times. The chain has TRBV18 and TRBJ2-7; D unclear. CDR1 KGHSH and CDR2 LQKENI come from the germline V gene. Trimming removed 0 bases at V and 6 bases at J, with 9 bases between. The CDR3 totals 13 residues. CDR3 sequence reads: CASSPPPGSEQYF. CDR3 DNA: TGTGCCAGCTCACCACCGCCTGGTTCCGAGCAGTACTTC.

The CDR3 coding sequence is TGCGCCAGCAGCCATAGCGGGAGCGTGACTGAGCAGTTCTTC. This gives the protein CASSHSGSVTEQFF. This chain connects TRBV4-1 to TRBJ2-1; 9 bases are a match to TRBD2. Germline values: CDR1 MGHRA, CDR2 YSYEKL. V lost 3 bases and J lost 9; bases outside the gene matches: 6. The CDR3 has 14 amino acids.

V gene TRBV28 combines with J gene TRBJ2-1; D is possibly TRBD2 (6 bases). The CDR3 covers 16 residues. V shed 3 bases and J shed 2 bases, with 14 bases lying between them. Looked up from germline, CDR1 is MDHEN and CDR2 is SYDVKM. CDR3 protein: CASSLEGRGTYNEQFF. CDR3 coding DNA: TGTGCCAGCAGTTTGGAGGGTAGGGGCACCTACAATGAGCAGTTCTTC.

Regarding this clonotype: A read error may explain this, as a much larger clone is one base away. The CDR3 region is CASRTQGTQSNQPQHF. CDR3 nucleotides: TGTGCCAGCAGGACTCAGGGGACCCAAAGCAATCAGCCCCAGCATTTT. The V gene is TRBV7-2, the J gene TRBJ1-5, with D perhaps TRBD1 (6 bases). Germline CDR1 and CDR2: SGHTA and FQGNSA. The CDR3 extends over 16 amino acids. Trimming removed 6 bases at V and 1 base at J, with 16 bases between.

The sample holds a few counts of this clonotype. CDR3 DNA: TGCAGTGCTAGAGATAAGGTGAGGGCCCCGAACAATGAGCAGTTCTTC. Translated: CSARDKVRAPNNEQFF. This chain joins TRBV20-1 and TRBJ2-1, with a tentative D call TRBD2 (5 bases). The CDR3 covers 16 residues. Trimming removed 0 bases at V and 5 bases at J, with 17 bases between. CDR1 and CDR2 from the germline V gene are DFQATT and SNEGSKA (reference sequence).

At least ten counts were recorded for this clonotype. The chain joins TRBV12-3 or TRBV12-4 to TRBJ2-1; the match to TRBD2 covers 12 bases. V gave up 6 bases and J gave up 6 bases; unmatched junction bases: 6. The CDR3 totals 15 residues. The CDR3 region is CASSNGLAGLNEQFF. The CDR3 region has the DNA TGTGCCAGCAGCAATGGACTAGCGGGGCTCAATGAGCAGTTCTTC.

The chain's CDR3 is CSVSGTTPYNEQFF. CDR3 in DNA: TGCAGCGTTTCTGGGACAACTCCCTACAATGAGCAGTTCTTC. This chain uses TRBV29-1 with TRBJ2-1; possibly TRBD1 for D (6 bases). The CDR3 is 14 amino acids. In germline, CDR1 is SQVTM, CDR2 ANQGSEA. V was shortened by 5 bases and J by 2 bases, with 13 bases between the two germline ends.

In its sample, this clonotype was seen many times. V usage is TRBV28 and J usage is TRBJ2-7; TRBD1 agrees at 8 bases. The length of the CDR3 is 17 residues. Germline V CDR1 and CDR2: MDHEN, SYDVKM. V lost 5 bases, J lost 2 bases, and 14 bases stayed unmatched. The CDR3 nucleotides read TGTGCCAGCAGTCCCCCGTCCTCGGGACAGGTCACCTACGAGCAGTACTTC. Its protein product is CASSPPSSGQVTYEQYF.

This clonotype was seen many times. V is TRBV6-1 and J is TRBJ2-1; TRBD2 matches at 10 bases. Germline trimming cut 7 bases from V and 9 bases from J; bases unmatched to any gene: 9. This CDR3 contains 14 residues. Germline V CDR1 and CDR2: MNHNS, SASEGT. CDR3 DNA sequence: TGTGCCAGCACCGTAGCGGGAGGTACGTCTGAGCAGTTCTTC. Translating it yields CASTVAGGTSEQFF.